This T cell receptor (beta chain) was profiled in a study of blood T cell repertoires in COVID-19. Study at large: COVID-19 samples collected from the United States, Italy and Spain covered acute and convalescent phases. In each case, the material was cDNA or gDNA derived from T cells, B-cell-depleted T cells, or PBMCs.

Germline V CDR1 and CDR2: KGHSH, LQKENI. Trimming cost V 0 bases and J 9 bases, with 18 bases left between them. This CDR3 comprises 16 residues. Per the study methods: Amplification of reference gene primers was used by the study to estimate nucleated cell counts. Assay: immunoSEQ multiplex PCR; the TCRdb copy retains only in-frame clones and omits some. V, J and clone size are taken as reported in that table, and D and trimming were inferred from the DNA itself. This table holds 650,000 to 800,000 clones, over 80% found once. The TCR sequence derives from a woman aged 18-29 years with acute or convalescent COVID-19. Sequencing was performed on peripheral blood. The chain uses TRBV18 and TRBJ1-5, with D possibly being TRBD1 (6 bases). The CDR3 DNA follows: TGTGCCAGCTCACCACCCGTTGGGGGCGGGCCTGGGCCCCAGCATTTT. This sequence encodes CASSPPVGGGPGPQHF. The full variable domain, with the rest looked up from reference TRBV18 and TRBJ1-5, is NAGVMQNPRHLVRRRGQEARLRCSPMKGHSHVYWYRQLPEEGLKFMVYLQKENIIDESGMPKERFSAEFPKEGPSILRIQQVVRGDSAAYFCASSPPVGGGPGPQHFGDGTRLSIL.